The present T cell receptor (beta chain) was sequenced within a study of T cell changes during pregnancy in multiple sclerosis. Using immunoSEQ multiplex PCR, the repertoire was profiled, and TCRdb retains in-frame clones only, with some absent. The sample shows tens of thousands of clones, over 90% of them seen only once. Germline values: CDR1 SEHNR, CDR2 FQNEAQ (reference sequence). This CDR3 comprises 13 residues. Trimming took 8 bases from V and 4 from J; bases not matched to a gene: 5. The chain recombines TRBV7-9 with TRBJ2-1, with 7 bases that match TRBD1. This sequence originates from a female donor with multiple sclerosis, enrolled in a pregnancy study. Material: CD8+ T cells from peripheral blood mononuclear cells, obtained in the third trimester of pregnancy. The CDR3 nucleotides are TGTGCCAGCCAGGACAGGAGGTACAATGAGCAGTTCTTC. Encoded protein: CASQDRRYNEQFF.